A single T cell receptor beta chain is shown here with its context. The antigen remains undetermined. This sample stems from a study of PD-1 blockade in classical Hodgkin lymphoma. V shed 3 bases, J shed 10 bases, and the junction held 4 bases outside the gene matches. Germline V gene data show CDR1 as LNHDA and CDR2 as SQIVND (reference sequence). The CDR3 covers 12 residues. All the patients suffered relapse after autologous stem cell transplantation, and brentuximab vedotin exposure differed. Produced via immunoSEQ multiplex PCR; TCRdb's table is partial and in-frame only. The sample gives 20,000 to 25,000 clones, about 65% of which show up once; about 15% is in the top ten. Points from the study as a whole: Complete responders entered with baseline diversity on par with newly diagnosed patients, the results showed.

This clonotype originated in a human donor with classical Hodgkin lymphoma. V is TRBV19 and J is TRBJ2-3; 7 nucleotides agree with TRBD2. This sample comprised peripheral blood mononuclear cells (PBMCs), obtained at baseline. The CDR3 reads CASSMLAGAQYF. CDR3 nucleotides: TGTGCCAGTAGTATGTTGGCGGGAGCGCAGTATTTT.